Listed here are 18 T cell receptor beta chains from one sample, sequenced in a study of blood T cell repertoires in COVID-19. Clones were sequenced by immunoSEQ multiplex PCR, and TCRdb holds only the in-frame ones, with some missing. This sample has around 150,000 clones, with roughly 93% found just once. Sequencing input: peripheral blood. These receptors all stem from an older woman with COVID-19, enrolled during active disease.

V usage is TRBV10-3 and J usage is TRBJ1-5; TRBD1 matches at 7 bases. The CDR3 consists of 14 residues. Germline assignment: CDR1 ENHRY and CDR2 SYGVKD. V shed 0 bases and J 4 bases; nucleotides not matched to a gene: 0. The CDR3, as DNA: TGTGCCATCAGTGAGTCGACAGGGAATCAGCCCCAGCATTTT. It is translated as CAISESTGNQPQHF.

Here the CDR3 reads CASSRTDRGHGYTF. The DNA of the CDR3 is TGTGCCAGCAGCAGGACGGACAGGGGCCATGGCTACACCTTC. The chain is built from TRBV13 and TRBJ1-2, with 9 bases identical to TRBD1. V trimming: 5 bases; J trimming: 6 bases; junction bases outside the gene matches: 7. Germline CDR1 is PRHDT and CDR2 is FYEKMQ (reference sequence). The CDR3 runs 14 residues. Complete variable domain (other parts from reference TRBV13 and TRBJ1-2): AAGVIQSPRHLIKEKRETATLKCYPIPRHDTVYWYQQGPGQDPQFLISFYEKMQSDKGSIPDRFSAQQFSDYHSELNMSSLELGDSALYFCASSRTDRGHGYTFGSGTRLTVV.

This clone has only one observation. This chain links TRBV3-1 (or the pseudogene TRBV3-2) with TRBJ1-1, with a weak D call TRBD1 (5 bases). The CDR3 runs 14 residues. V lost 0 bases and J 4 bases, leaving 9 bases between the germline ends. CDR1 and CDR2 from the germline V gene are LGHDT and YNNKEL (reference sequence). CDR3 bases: TGTGCCAGCAGCCAAGAGGGGCTGGGCACTGAAGCTTTCTTT. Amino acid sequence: CASSQEGLGTEAFF.

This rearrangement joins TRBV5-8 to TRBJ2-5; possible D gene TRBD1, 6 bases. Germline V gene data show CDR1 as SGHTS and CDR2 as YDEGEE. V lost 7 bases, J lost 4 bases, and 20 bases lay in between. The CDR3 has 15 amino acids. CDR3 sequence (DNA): TGTGCCAGCGCTCACAGGGACATTCCAAGAGAGACCCAGTACTTC. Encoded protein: CASAHRDIPRETQYF.

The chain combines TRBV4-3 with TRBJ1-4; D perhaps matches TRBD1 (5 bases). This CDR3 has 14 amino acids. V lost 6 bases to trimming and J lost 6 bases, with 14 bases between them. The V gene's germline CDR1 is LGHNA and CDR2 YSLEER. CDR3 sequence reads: CASSRGGLDEKLFF. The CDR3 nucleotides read TGCGCCAGCAGTCGCGGGGGATTGGATGAAAAACTGTTTTTT.

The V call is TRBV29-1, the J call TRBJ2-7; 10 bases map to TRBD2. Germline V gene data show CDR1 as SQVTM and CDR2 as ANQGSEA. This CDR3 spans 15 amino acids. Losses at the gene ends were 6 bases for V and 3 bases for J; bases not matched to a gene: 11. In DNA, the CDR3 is TGCAGCGTCCGGACTAGCGGTCAGTATTTCTACGAGCAGTACTTC. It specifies CSVRTSGQYFYEQYF.

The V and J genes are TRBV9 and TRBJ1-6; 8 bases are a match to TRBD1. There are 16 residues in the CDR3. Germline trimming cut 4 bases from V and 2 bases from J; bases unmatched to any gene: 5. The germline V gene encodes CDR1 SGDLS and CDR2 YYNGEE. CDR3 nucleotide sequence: TGTGCCAGCAGCCCGCTGGACAGGGCCTATAATTCACCCCTCCACTTT. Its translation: CASSPLDRAYNSPLHF. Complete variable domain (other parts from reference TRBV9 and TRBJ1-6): DSGVTQTPKHLITATGQRVTLRCSPRSGDLSVYWYQQSLDQGLQFLIQYYNGEERAKGNILERFSAQQFPDLHSELNLSSLELGDSALYFCASSPLDRAYNSPLHFGNGTRLTVT.

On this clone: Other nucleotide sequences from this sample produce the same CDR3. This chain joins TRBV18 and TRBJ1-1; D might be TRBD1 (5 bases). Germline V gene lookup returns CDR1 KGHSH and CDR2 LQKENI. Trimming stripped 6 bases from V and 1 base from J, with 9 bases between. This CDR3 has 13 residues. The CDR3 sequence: CASSNDRNTEAFF. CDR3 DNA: TGTGCCAGCTCCAACGACAGGAACACTGAAGCTTTCTTT.

The CDR3 nucleotides read TGTGCCAGCTCACTGCGCAGGGATGACACTGAAGCTTTCTTT. Residues: CASSLRRDDTEAFF. The chain couples TRBV18 to TRBJ1-1; D is possibly TRBD1 (5 bases). Germline CDR1 reads KGHSH; CDR2 reads LQKENI. CDR3 size: 14 residues. V was cut by 4 bases and J by 3 bases, with 12 bases left in between.

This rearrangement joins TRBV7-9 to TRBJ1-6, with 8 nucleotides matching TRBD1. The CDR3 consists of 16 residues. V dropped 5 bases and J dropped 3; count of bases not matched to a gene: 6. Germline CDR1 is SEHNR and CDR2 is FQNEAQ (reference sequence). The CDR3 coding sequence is TGTGCCAGCAGCCCGGACAGGGCGAACTATAATTCACCCCTCCACTTT. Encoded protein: CASSPDRANYNSPLHF.

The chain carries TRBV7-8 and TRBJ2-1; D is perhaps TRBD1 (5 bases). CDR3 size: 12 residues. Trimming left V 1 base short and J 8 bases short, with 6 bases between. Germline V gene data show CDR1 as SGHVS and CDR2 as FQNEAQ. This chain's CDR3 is CASSLGRDEQFF. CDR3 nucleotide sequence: TGTGCCAGCAGCTTAGGCAGGGATGAGCAGTTCTTC.

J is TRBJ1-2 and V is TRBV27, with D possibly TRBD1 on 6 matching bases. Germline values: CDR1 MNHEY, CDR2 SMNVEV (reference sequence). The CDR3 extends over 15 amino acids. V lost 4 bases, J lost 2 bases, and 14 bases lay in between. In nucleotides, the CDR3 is TGTGCCAGCAGTTCTATTACAGGGACCAACTATGGCTACACCTTC. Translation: CASSSITGTNYGYTF.

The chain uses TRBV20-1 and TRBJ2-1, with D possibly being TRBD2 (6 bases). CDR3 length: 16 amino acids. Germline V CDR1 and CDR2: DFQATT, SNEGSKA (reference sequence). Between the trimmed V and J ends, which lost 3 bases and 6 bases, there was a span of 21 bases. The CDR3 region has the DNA TGCAGTGCTAGTCGCGGGGCTATCTCTCCTGGCAATGAGCAGTTCTTC. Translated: CSASRGAISPGNEQFF.

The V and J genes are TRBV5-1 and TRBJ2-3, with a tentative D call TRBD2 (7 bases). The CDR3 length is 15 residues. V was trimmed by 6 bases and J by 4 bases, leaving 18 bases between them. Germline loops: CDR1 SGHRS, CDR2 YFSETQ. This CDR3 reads CASNVWGGQSDTQYF. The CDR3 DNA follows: TGCGCCAGCAATGTGTGGGGGGGCCAATCAGATACGCAGTATTTT.

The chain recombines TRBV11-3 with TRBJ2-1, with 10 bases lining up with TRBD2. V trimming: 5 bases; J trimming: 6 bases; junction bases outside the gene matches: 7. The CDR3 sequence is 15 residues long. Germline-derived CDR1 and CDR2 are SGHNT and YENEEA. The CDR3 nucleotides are TGTGCCAGCAGCCTGGGGACTAGCGTCGGCAATGAGCAGTTCTTC. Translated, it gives CASSLGTSVGNEQFF.

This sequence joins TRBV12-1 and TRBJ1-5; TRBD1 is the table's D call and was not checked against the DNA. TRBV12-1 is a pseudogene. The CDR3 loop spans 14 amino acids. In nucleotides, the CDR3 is TGTGCCAGCAGACGAGGGGGCGCGGGGCAGCCCCAGCATTTT. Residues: CASRRGGAGQPQHF.

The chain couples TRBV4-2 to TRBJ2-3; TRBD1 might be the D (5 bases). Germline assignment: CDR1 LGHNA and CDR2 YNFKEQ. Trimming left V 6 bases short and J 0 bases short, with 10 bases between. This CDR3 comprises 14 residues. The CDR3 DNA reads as TGTGCCAGCAGTAGTCCAGGGAGCACAGATACGCAGTATTTT. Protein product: CASSSPGSTDTQYF.

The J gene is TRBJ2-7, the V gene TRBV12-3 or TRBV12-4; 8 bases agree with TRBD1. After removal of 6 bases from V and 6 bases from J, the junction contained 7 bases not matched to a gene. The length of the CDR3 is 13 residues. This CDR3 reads CASSTLTGGEQYF. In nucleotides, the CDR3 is TGTGCCAGCAGCACCCTCACAGGGGGCGAGCAGTACTTC.